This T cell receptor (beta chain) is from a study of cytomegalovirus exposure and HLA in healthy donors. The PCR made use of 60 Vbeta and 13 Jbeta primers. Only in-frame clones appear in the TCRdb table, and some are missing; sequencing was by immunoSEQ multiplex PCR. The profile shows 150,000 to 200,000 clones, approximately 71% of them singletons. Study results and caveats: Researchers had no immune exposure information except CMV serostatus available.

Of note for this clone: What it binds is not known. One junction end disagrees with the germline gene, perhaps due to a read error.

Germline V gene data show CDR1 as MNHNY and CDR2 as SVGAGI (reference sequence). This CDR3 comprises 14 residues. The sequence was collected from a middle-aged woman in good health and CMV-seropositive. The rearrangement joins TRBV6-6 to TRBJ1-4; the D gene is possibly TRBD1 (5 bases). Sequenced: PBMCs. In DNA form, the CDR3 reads TGTGCCGGCAGTACACATGGGGCTAGTGAAAAACTGTTTTTT. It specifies CAGSTHGASEKLFF.